These T cell receptor beta chains were read from a single sample in a study of shared clonotypes between healthy human individuals. Here immunoSEQ multiplex PCR was the method, and the copy in TCRdb shows in-frame clones only, minus some. In the table there are around 2,000,000 clones, approximately 95% of which are singletons. Sequencing used naive CD8+ T cells sorted from blood. All receptors come from a man between 18 and 29 years old in good health. Each CDR3 is given with its conserved first and last residue.

j_call v_call cdr3_aa
TRBJ2-7 TRBV5-1 CASSLRQGAYEQYF
TRBJ1-1 TRBV6-5 CASLRSLIAFF
TRBJ1-1 TRBV9 CASSGTGGKGAEAFF
TRBJ2-7 TRBV6-1 CASSVDSTSSYEQYF
TRBJ1-2 TRBV6-5 CASSYFQGNYGYTF
TRBJ2-1 TRBV4-3 CASSQFLSGRAWNEQFF
TRBJ2-3 TRBV7-2 CASSLKGEGLTDTQYF
TRBJ2-7 TRBV10-3 CAIRTDRAYEQYF
TRBJ2-1 TRBV13 CASSSGTGTGNEQFF
TRBJ1-5 TRBV27 CASSRLGSNQPQHF
TRBJ1-1 TRBV5-1 CARAPGVGGLLTEAFF
TRBJ2-1 TRBV7-9 CASSDIAGEAYNEQFF
TRBJ2-7 TRBV7-6 CASSLGAGSSYEQYF
TRBJ2-5 TRBV4-1 CASSPPPPQYF
TRBJ1-2 TRBV7-9 CASSLGVQAAAYGYTF
TRBJ2-2 TRBV7-2 CASSDGLPANGELFF
TRBJ2-2 TRBV11-2 CASSPLAGYTGELFF